This T cell receptor (beta chain) was recorded in a study of cytomegalovirus exposure and HLA in healthy donors. Study conclusions and caveats: Accurate prediction of HLA-A and HLA-B alleles (for most subjects) was reportedly achieved from TCR beta sequences.

PCR was performed using 60 Vbeta and 13 Jbeta primers. Clones were sequenced by immunoSEQ multiplex PCR, and TCRdb holds only the in-frame ones, with some missing. The table records about 110,000 clones, 65% to 85% of them present only once. Deletions cut 7 bases from V and 1 base from J, with 11 bases between. Germline V CDR1 and CDR2: MDHEN, SYDVKM. The CDR3 extends over 13 amino acids. This clone was seen just once. The antigen is undetermined. The TCR sequence derives from a man younger than 30 in good health and CMV-seronegative. This rearrangement joins TRBV28 to TRBJ2-7, with D possibly matching TRBD1 (6 bases). The sequenced material came from PBMCs. The DNA for the CDR3 is TGTGCCAGCACCGGGACACTGTCCTACGAGCAGTACTTC. It codes for CASTGTLSYEQYF.